A selection of T cell receptor beta chains follows, all from one sample in a study of blood T cell repertoires in COVID-19. Clones were read by immunoSEQ multiplex PCR, and TCRdb kept only the in-frame ones, dropping some. The sample yields approximately 100,000 clones, about 80% seen once. Sequences were obtained from peripheral blood. The receptors stem from a man aged 70-80 years with acute or convalescent COVID-19. CDR3s include the opening cysteine and the closing phenylalanine or tryptophan. The order of the fields is J gene, V gene, CDR3 protein.

j_gene: TRBJ2-2
v_gene: TRBV7-5
CDR3aa: CARSCWTSGRGNTGELFF

j_gene: TRBJ1-1
v_gene: TRBV7-2
CDR3aa: CASSLARGNTEAFF

j_gene: TRBJ1-1
v_gene: TRBV5-1
CDR3aa: CASRREVGNTEAFF

j_gene: TRBJ1-2
v_gene: TRBV6-5
CDR3aa: CASSRGTGDYGYTF

j_gene: TRBJ1-2
v_gene: TRBV4-3
CDR3aa: CASSRDRGIGYGYTF

j_gene: TRBJ2-3
v_gene: TRBV12-3/TRBV12-4
CDR3aa: CASGGRTDTQYF

j_gene: TRBJ1-1
v_gene: TRBV27
CDR3aa: CASGRDSVNTEAFF

j_gene: TRBJ2-7
v_gene: TRBV30
CDR3aa: CAWSVGSGRQQYF

j_gene: TRBJ2-5
v_gene: TRBV28
CDR3aa: CASSGGNYLQETQYF

j_gene: TRBJ1-2
v_gene: TRBV6-5
CDR3aa: CASIPSGGSNYGYTF

j_gene: TRBJ2-7
v_gene: TRBV9
CDR3aa: CASSPGEGTYEQYF

j_gene: TRBJ1-4
v_gene: TRBV2
CDR3aa: CASSEDRANEKLFF

j_gene: TRBJ1-2
v_gene: TRBV4-3
CDR3aa: CASSQDFKEYGYTF

j_gene: TRBJ1-1
v_gene: TRBV29-1
CDR3aa: CSGAGAEAFF

j_gene: TRBJ1-6
v_gene: TRBV18
CDR3aa: CASSSRENSPLHF

j_gene: TRBJ2-1
v_gene: TRBV27
CDR3aa: CASLTLVGYNEQFF

j_gene: TRBJ1-1
v_gene: TRBV7-9
CDR3aa: CASRVDRHEAFF

j_gene: TRBJ1-2
v_gene: TRBV27
CDR3aa: CASSFGTGGGGYTF

j_gene: TRBJ2-3
v_gene: TRBV11-3
CDR3aa: CASGPHRGTDTQYF

j_gene: TRBJ2-7
v_gene: TRBV5-4
CDR3aa: CASSLTGTSEQYF

j_gene: TRBJ2-2
v_gene: TRBV5-1
CDR3aa: CASSSEPSPAGELFF

j_gene: TRBJ2-2
v_gene: TRBV3-1/TRBV3-2
CDR3aa: CASSQGSGLVGTGELFF

j_gene: TRBJ2-7
v_gene: TRBV7-2
CDR3aa: CASSFSGGVEQYF